This T cell receptor beta chain emerged from a study of T cells in localized non-small cell lung cancer. Study conclusions and caveats: Clonality peaked in uninvolved adjacent lung rather than tumor.

Libraries were prepared by immunoSEQ multiplex PCR; TCRdb keeps only in-frame clonotypes and omits some of them. The sample lists approximately 23,000 clones, approximately 88% occurring once. This clone was counted a few times. The antigen is not known. This CDR3 is built from 17 residues. The germline gives CDR1 SEHNR, CDR2 FQNEAQ (reference sequence). The J segment lost 6 bases and the V segment lost 3 bases, leaving 12 bases of the junction unmatched. The chain carries TRBV7-9 and TRBJ2-2; 8 bases align to TRBD2. The source of this sequence is an older male donor with stage I lung adenocarcinoma. Sequenced material: peripheral blood, taken before any cancer treatment. The CDR3 DNA sequence: TGTGCCAGCAGCTTCGGACTAGCCGGCCGCGGGGCCGGGGAGCTGTTTTTT. This gives the protein CASSFGLAGRGAGELFF.